The clone carrying this T cell receptor beta chain was counted many times. Its antigen is undetermined. Per the germline V gene, CDR1 is MNHEY and CDR2 is SVGAGI. The V end was cut by 8 bases, the J end by 0 bases, with 14 bases between. The CDR3 runs 14 residues. The record originates from a study of beta chain features in type 1 diabetes. Study summary: Analysis included more than 90 million sorted cells drawn from all samples.

General study findings and limits: At VDJ recombination sites, type 1 diabetes patients had fewer insertions and more deleted nucleotides.

Expressed TCRB transcripts were sequenced because the isolated RNA had all been reverse transcribed beforehand. Clones were sequenced by immunoSEQ multiplex PCR, and TCRdb holds only the in-frame ones, with some missing. The table shows 310,000 or so clones, with 7% to 9% occurring only once. The gene calls are TRBV6-5 and TRBJ2-7; D uncertain. The sequencing input was central memory CD4+ T cells from blood. The clonotype was recovered from a young woman in good health. CDR3 region: CASRTGWSSYEQYF. Written as DNA, the CDR3 is TGTGCCAGCCGAACCGGCTGGAGCTCCTACGAGCAGTACTTC.